These T cell receptor beta chains were read from a single sample in a study of cytomegalovirus exposure and HLA in healthy donors. Sequencing used immunoSEQ multiplex PCR; TCRdb keeps in-frame clones, though not all of them. The clone table shows roughly 84,000 clones, with the ten largest holding 0.58%. The sequenced sample was PBMCs. The receptors were gathered from a man between 50 and 59 years old in good health and CMV-seronegative. Each CDR3 is given with its conserved first and last residue. The D gene is left open where the match is weak.

TRBJ2-7 NA TRBV6-1 CASDPEGDEQYF TGTGCCAGTGACCCAGAGGGGGACGAGCAGTACTTC
TRBJ2-3 NA TRBV11-3 CASSFHKGLTDTQYF TGTGCCAGCAGCTTCCACAAGGGACTCACAGATACGCAGTATTTT
TRBJ2-2 TRBD2 TRBV7-3 CASSLNPISGVMNTGELFF TGTGCCAGCAGCTTAAATCCGATTAGCGGGGTGATGAACACCGGGGAGCTGTTTTTT
TRBJ2-1 TRBD2 TRBV27 CASHKGTSGGYNEQFF TGTGCCAGTCACAAGGGGACTAGCGGGGGCTACAATGAGCAGTTCTTC
TRBJ2-5 TRBD2 TRBV5-6 CASSRGGLTETQYF TGTGCCAGCAGTCGGGGGGGATTGACGGAGACCCAGTACTTC
TRBJ1-2 NA TRBV7-3 CASSPSRENYGYTF TGTGCCAGCAGTCCAAGCAGGGAAAACTATGGCTACACCTTC
TRBJ2-7 TRBD1 TRBV7-6 CASSLAGKTGHDEQYF TGTGCCAGCAGCTTAGCAGGGAAGACAGGGCACGACGAGCAGTACTTC
TRBJ2-1 NA TRBV27 CASRSPTGLRNNEQFF TGTGCCAGCAGATCTCCTACAGGGTTACGGAACAATGAGCAGTTCTTC
TRBJ1-6 TRBD1 TRBV28 CASSLTGGRGSPLHF TGTGCCAGCAGCCTAACAGGGGGCCGTGGTTCACCCCTCCACTTT
TRBJ2-1 NA TRBV6-5 CASSYSLAKTYNEQFF TGTGCCAGCAGTTACTCCCTAGCGAAGACCTACAATGAGCAGTTCTTC
TRBJ2-4 TRBD1 TRBV11-2 CASSPPGGFAKNIQYF TGTGCCAGCAGTCCGCCAGGGGGTTTTGCCAAAAACATTCAGTACTTC
TRBJ2-1 NA TRBV9 CASSVTGRSSYNEQFF TGTGCCAGCAGCGTAACAGGCAGGAGCTCCTACAATGAGCAGTTCTTC
TRBJ2-7 NA TRBV18 CASSPTGGHYEQYF TGTGCCAGCTCACCTACCGGCGGGCACTACGAGCAGTACTTC